Each of the 23 T cell receptor beta chains below was sequenced from the same sample in a study of blood T cell repertoires in COVID-19. Sequencing was performed with immunoSEQ multiplex PCR; in TCRdb, only in-frame clones are kept and a portion is missing. The sample includes 110,000 or so clones, around 89% of them seen just once. Sequencing was performed on peripheral blood. The source of these receptors is a woman between 45 and 65 years old with acute or convalescent COVID-19.

The rearrangement joins TRBV6-6 to TRBJ2-2; D is unclear. Trimming cost V 5 bases and J 3 bases, with 13 bases left between them. The germline CDR1 and CDR2 sequences are MNHNY and SVGAGI (reference sequence). This CDR3 is built from 15 residues. The CDR3 bases are TGTGCCAGCAGTCCCCCGCCGGGTGACACCGGGGAGCTGTTTTTT. Translating it yields CASSPPPGDTGELFF.

V and J are TRBV30 and TRBJ1-2; 7 bases line up with TRBD1. Germline CDR1 GTSNPN, CDR2 SVGIG (reference sequence). The V gene end was trimmed by 6 bases and the J gene end by 2 bases; junction bases not matched to a gene: 15. The CDR3 totals 16 residues. This CDR3 is CACNTGASGGNYGYTF. The DNA of the CDR3 is TGTGCCTGCAACACAGGGGCCTCGGGGGGGAACTATGGCTACACCTTC.

The chain couples TRBV3-1 (or the pseudogene TRBV3-2) to TRBJ2-2; 12 nucleotides line up with TRBD2. J gave up 7 bases and V 2 bases, and 8 bases lay outside the gene matches. The CDR3 contains 17 residues. The germline V gene has CDR1 LGHDT and CDR2 YNNKEL (reference sequence). The CDR3 spells CASSQLRLAGEGGELFF. CDR3 DNA sequence: TGTGCCAGCAGCCAACTTAGACTAGCGGGAGAAGGCGGGGAGCTGTTTTTT.

The chain recombines TRBV7-8 with TRBJ2-3; the D is unclear. CDR3 length: 15 residues. The germline V gene has CDR1 SGHVS and CDR2 FQNEAQ. The V gene lost 1 base and the J gene lost 0 bases, with 8 bases spanning the gap. CDR3 protein: CASSLDGSSTDTQYF. CDR3 coding DNA: TGTGCCAGCAGCTTAGATGGCTCTAGCACAGATACGCAGTATTTT.

V is TRBV3-1 (or the pseudogene TRBV3-2) and J is TRBJ1-1; TRBD1 agrees at 7 bases. V gave up 4 bases and J gave up 0 bases; unmatched junction bases: 5. The CDR3 contains 15 residues. In germline, CDR1 is LGHDT, CDR2 YNNKEL (reference sequence). CDR3 amino acids: CASSRARGMNTEAFF. CDR3 bases: TGTGCCAGCAGCCGCGCCAGGGGGATGAACACTGAAGCTTTCTTT.

The chain uses TRBV7-3 and TRBJ2-7, with D possibly matching TRBD1 (6 bases). The CDR3 runs 14 residues. V shed 0 bases and J shed 3 bases, with 9 bases lying between them. Germline V gives CDR1 SGHTA, CDR2 FQGTGA. CDR3 sequence reads: CASSLTGGDYEQYF. The CDR3, as DNA: TGTGCCAGCAGCTTAACTGGGGGCGACTACGAGCAGTACTTC.

The V gene is TRBV2, the J gene TRBJ1-6; tentative D call: TRBD1 (5 bases). Per the germline V gene, CDR1 is SNHLY and CDR2 is FYNNEI. The germline V and J ends were trimmed by 6 bases and 1 base, with 13 bases remaining between them. There are 16 residues in the CDR3. The CDR3 loop is CASSRAGLSYNSPLHF. The CDR3 DNA reads as TGTGCCAGCAGCCGCGCAGGGTTATCCTATAATTCACCCCTCCACTTT. Drawing the rest from reference TRBV2 and TRBJ1-6, the complete variable domain is EPEVTQTPSHQVTQMGQEVILRCVPISNHLYFYWYRQILGQKVEFLVSFYNNEISEKSEIFDDQFSVERPDGSNFTLKIRSTKLEDSAMYFCASSRAGLSYNSPLHFGNGTRLTVT.

The rearrangement joins TRBV28 to TRBJ1-2; 8 bases line up with TRBD1. This CDR3 contains 15 residues. With V trimmed by 4 bases and J by 4 bases, 8 bases remained unmatched. Germline V lookup: CDR1 MDHEN, CDR2 SYDVKM. CDR3 loop: CASSSAQGESYGYTF. The CDR3 DNA follows: TGTGCCAGCAGTTCCGCACAGGGGGAGAGCTATGGCTACACCTTC.

The chain carries TRBV29-1 and TRBJ2-7; TRBD2 is a possible D gene (6 bases). Germline lookup yields CDR1 SQVTM and CDR2 ANQGSEA. The CDR3 has 14 amino acids. The ends were cut back, 1 base at V and 0 bases at J, with 10 bases in the middle. The DNA of the CDR3 is TGCAGCGTTGAAGTGGAGGGGAGCTCCTACGAGCAGTACTTC. Translation: CSVEVEGSSYEQYF.

V and J are TRBV19 and TRBJ1-2; 7 positions agree with TRBD1. Trimming removed 6 bases from V and 10 bases from J; junction bases left unmatched: 14. CDR1 is LNHDA and CDR2 is SQIVND in the germline V gene (reference sequence). The CDR3 runs 14 residues. CDR3 in DNA: TGTGCCAGTAGGAGTTGGGACAGTGGGGGGATCTACACCTTC. Protein: CASRSWDSGGIYTF. The full variable domain, its missing parts supplied by reference TRBV19 and TRBJ1-2, is DGGITQSPKYLFRKEGQNVTLSCEQNLNHDAMYWYRQDPGQGLRLIYYSQIVNDFQKGDIAEGYSVSREKKESFPLTVTSAQKNPTAFYLCASRSWDSGGIYTFGSGTRLTVV.

The chain has TRBV6-5 and TRBJ2-7, with D maybe TRBD2 (5 bases). The CDR3 has 16 amino acids. V lost 2 bases, J lost 2 bases, and 16 bases lay in between. Per the germline V gene, CDR1 is MNHEY and CDR2 is SVGAGI. The CDR3 protein is CASSYHDGVRPYEQYF. CDR3 DNA: TGTGCCAGCAGTTACCACGACGGGGTCCGGCCCTACGAGCAGTACTTC.

The chain is built from TRBV7-2 and TRBJ1-5, with 7 bases lining up with TRBD1. Germline values: CDR1 SGHTA, CDR2 FQGNSA. This CDR3 is 14 amino acids long. V lost 6 bases and J lost 5; bases outside the gene matches: 7. In DNA, the CDR3 is TGTGCCAGCAGTGAGACAGGGAGAGATCAGCCCCAGCATTTT. This codes for CASSETGRDQPQHF.

This clone was seen a single time. V and J are TRBV7-9 and TRBJ2-2; tentatively, D is TRBD1 (7 bases). Germline V gene data show CDR1 as SEHNR and CDR2 as FQNEAQ (reference sequence). The germline V and J ends were trimmed by 10 bases and 3 bases, with 21 bases remaining between them. The CDR3 length is 16 residues. CDR3 region: CAISMGGQTYTGELFF. CDR3 DNA: TGTGCCATCTCAATGGGGGGACAGACATACACCGGGGAGCTGTTTTTT.

The chain carries TRBV2 and TRBJ2-1; D may be TRBD1 (6 bases). V gave up 4 bases and J gave up 6 bases, with 10 bases separating them. CDR3 length: 13 residues. CDR1 and CDR2 from the germline V gene are SNHLY and FYNNEI. CDR3 region: CASSVGRGNEQFF. The CDR3 region has the DNA TGTGCCAGCAGTGTAGGCAGGGGCAATGAGCAGTTCTTC.

This CDR3 reads CASSSPSGTTYGYTF. For the CDR3, the DNA is TGTGCCAGCAGCTCCCCCTCAGGGACAACCTATGGCTACACCTTC. This chain links TRBV7-9 with TRBJ1-2, with D tentatively TRBD1 (6 bases). V was trimmed by 4 bases and J by 4 bases, leaving 16 bases between them. In germline, CDR1 is SEHNR, CDR2 FQNEAQ (reference sequence). The CDR3 extends over 15 amino acids. The complete variable domain, with remaining parts taken from reference TRBV7-9 and TRBJ1-2, reads DTGVSQNPRHKITKRGQNVTFRCDPISEHNRLYWYRQTLGQGPEFLTYFQNEAQLEKSRLLSDRFSAERPKGSFSTLEIQRTEQGDSAMYLCASSSPSGTTYGYTFGSGTRLTVV.

This chain joins TRBV5-4 and TRBJ1-3; the D is unclear. This CDR3 has 13 amino acids. V gave up 6 bases and J gave up 3 bases, with 10 bases separating them. Per the germline V gene, CDR1 is SGHNT and CDR2 is YYREEE (reference sequence). In DNA form, the CDR3 reads TGTGCCAGCACCCAGAGGGATGGAAACACCATATATTTT. As protein: CASTQRDGNTIYF. Full variable domain (missing parts from reference TRBV5-4 and TRBJ1-3): ETGVTQSPTHLIKTRGQQVTLRCSSQSGHNTVSWYQQALGQGPQFIFQYYREEENGRGNFPPRFSGLQFPNYSSELNVNALELDDSALYLCASTQRDGNTIYFGEGSWLTVV.

This chain uses TRBV3-1 (or the pseudogene TRBV3-2) with TRBJ1-1; 9 nucleotides match TRBD1. This CDR3 has 15 residues. Germline assignment: CDR1 LGHDT and CDR2 YNNKEL (reference sequence). Trimming removed 3 bases from V and 4 bases from J; junction bases left unmatched: 6. In DNA, the CDR3 is TGTGCCAGCAGCCAGGGGGGACAGGGAATCACTGAAGCTTTCTTT. Translating gives CASSQGGQGITEAFF.

V usage is TRBV4-1 and J usage is TRBJ1-4; D not certain. Germline V gene sequence: CDR1 MGHRA, CDR2 YSYEKL. The CDR3 has 14 residues. The V gene lost 0 bases and the J gene lost 8 bases, with 10 bases spanning the gap. The CDR3: CASSQDRVLEKLFF. As DNA, the CDR3 is TGCGCCAGCAGCCAAGATCGGGTCTTGGAAAAACTGTTTTTT.

The chain uses TRBV5-1 and TRBJ2-3; a weak D match, TRBD2 (6 bases). V lost 0 bases and J lost 4, with 12 bases in between. Germline CDR1 is SGHRS and CDR2 is YFSETQ. CDR3 length: 15 residues. The CDR3 protein is CASSLERVVADTQYF. The CDR3 DNA follows: TGCGCCAGCAGCTTGGAGCGGGTAGTGGCAGATACGCAGTATTTT.

The rearrangement links TRBV6-1 to TRBJ1-2; 9 bases align to TRBD1. This CDR3 spans 15 amino acids. V lost 1 base to trimming and J lost 4 bases; unmatched junction nucleotides: 4. CDR1 and CDR2 (germline): MNHNS, SASEGT. CDR3 loop: CASSEEGTGSYGYTF. CDR3 bases: TGTGCCAGCAGTGAAGAGGGGACAGGGAGCTATGGCTACACCTTC.

The chain couples TRBV6-1 to TRBJ1-1; D is undetermined. The CDR3 has 15 amino acids. Germline values: CDR1 MNHNS, CDR2 SASEGT. Trimming removed 3 bases at V and 4 bases at J, with 15 bases between. As DNA, the CDR3 is TGTGCCAGCAGTGAGACGACCCTTGGAGGCACTGAAGCTTTCTTT. Protein: CASSETTLGGTEAFF.

This clone was found once. The V and J genes are TRBV19 and TRBJ2-1, with TRBD1 identical over 8 bases. This CDR3 is 13 amino acids long. Germline assignment: CDR1 LNHDA and CDR2 SQIVND (reference sequence). The CDR3 DNA reads TGTGCGACCACGAGGACAGGGTACAATGAGCAGTTCTTC. Amino acid sequence: CATTRTGYNEQFF.

Here the CDR3 DNA reads TGTGCCAGCTCACCTCGACAGACAGATAACACTGAAGCTTTCTTT. Translation gives CASSPRQTDNTEAFF. The V call is TRBV18, the J call TRBJ1-1; the D gene is possibly TRBD1 (5 bases). The V gene's germline CDR1 is KGHSH and CDR2 LQKENI. V was clipped by 3 bases and J by 2 bases, with 13 bases between them. The CDR3 runs 15 residues.